Presented here are 13 T cell receptor beta chains from one specimen sequenced in a study of T cells in Graves' hyperthyroidism and ophthalmopathy. Amplification yielded TCR beta CDR3 regions, with RNA transcripts as the source. RT-PCR in the first round (using the HTBI primer set) targeted the TCR CDR3. MiXCR was run by TCRdb on the multiplex PCR reads, yielding one entry per CDR3 protein. Here the sample spans about 380,000 distinct CDR3 sequences, about 13% being singletons. The source material was blood. Receptors were obtained from a man between 25 and 39 years old with Graves' hyperthyroidism that later progressed to Graves' ophthalmopathy.

V usage is TRBV11-2 and J usage is TRBJ2-4; D is ambiguous. Germline values: CDR1 SGHAT, CDR2 FQNNGV. Deletions cut 0 bases from V and 0 bases from J, with 15 bases between. The CDR3 is 18 residues long. CDR3 sequence (DNA): TGTGCCAGCAGCTTAGACATGGGCGGTTCCTTAGCCAAAAACATTCAGTACTTC. Its protein is CASSLDMGGSLAKNIQYF.

This clonotype was seen repeatedly, ten times or more. The rearrangement links TRBV20-1 to TRBJ2-7, with 9 bases lining up with TRBD1. The germline CDR1 and CDR2 sequences are DFQATT and SNEGSKA (reference sequence). V shed 8 bases, J shed 4 bases, and the junction held 9 bases outside the gene matches. The CDR3 has 13 residues. CDR3 nucleotides: TGCAGTTCAAAGGGACAGGGAGGTTACGAGCAGTACTTC. It yields the protein CSSKGQGGYEQYF.

The rearrangement links TRBV30 to TRBJ1-1, with 9 bases fitting TRBD1. V lost 3 bases and J lost 5; bases outside the gene matches: 13. This CDR3 contains 16 residues. Germline values: CDR1 GTSNPN, CDR2 SVGIG (reference sequence). The DNA for the CDR3 is TGTGCCTGGAGACCCCCCTGGGACAGGGAATTTACTGAAGCTTTCTTT. It encodes CAWRPPWDREFTEAFF.

This clonotype was seen many times. The J gene is TRBJ2-2, the V gene TRBV3-1; a weak D match, TRBD1 (5 bases). Per germline, CDR1 LGHDT and CDR2 YNNKEL (reference sequence). Trimming shortened V by 3 bases and J by 5 bases, and 7 bases separated the two germline ends. This CDR3 is 13 amino acids long. The CDR3 protein is CASSQRQTGELFF. The CDR3 DNA sequence: TGTGCCAGCAGCCAGCGACAGACCGGGGAGCTGTTTTTT. Full variable domain (remainder filled in from reference TRBV3-1 and TRBJ2-2): DTAVSQTPKYLVTQMGNDKSIKCEQNLGHDTMYWYKQDSKKFLKIMFSYNNKELIINETVPNRFSPKSPDKAHLNLHINSLELGDSAVYFCASSQRQTGELFFGEGSRLTVL.

The chain employs TRBV6-1 and TRBJ2-4; D gene unclear. V gave up 4 bases and J gave up 3 bases, with 16 bases separating them. The CDR3 runs 16 residues. The germline gives CDR1 MNHNS, CDR2 SASEGT. CDR3 region: CASSGAHFVDKNIQYF. The CDR3, as DNA: TGTGCCAGCAGTGGGGCCCATTTCGTTGACAAAAACATTCAGTACTTC.

This clonotype was observed at least ten times. The rearrangement uses TRBV2 and TRBJ2-3; 9 bases match TRBD1. Per the germline V gene, CDR1 is SNHLY and CDR2 is FYNNEI. V was pared by 8 bases and J by 0 bases, with 3 bases of the junction left unmatched. This CDR3 is built from 14 residues. Written as DNA, the CDR3 is TGTGCCAGCCTGACAGGGGGTAGCACAGATACGCAGTATTTT. As protein: CASLTGGSTDTQYF.

The gene calls are TRBV9 and TRBJ1-1; 10 bases map to TRBD1. Germline trimming cut 4 bases from V and 4 bases from J; bases unmatched to any gene: 10. This CDR3 has 16 amino acids. The germline gives CDR1 SGDLS, CDR2 YYNGEE. The CDR3 region is CASSFTSRTGGTEAFF. CDR3 nucleotide sequence: TGTGCCAGCAGCTTCACTTCCCGGACAGGGGGCACTGAAGCTTTCTTT.

This clonotype was seen only a few times. This sequence joins TRBV4-2 and TRBJ2-1, with D possibly called TRBD1 or TRBD2 (6 bases each). The CDR3 contains 16 residues. V lost 1 base to trimming and J lost 5 bases, with 15 bases between them. The germline CDR1 and CDR2 sequences are LGHNA and YNFKEQ. The CDR3 region is CASSQVGRGPDNEQFF. Written as DNA, the CDR3 is TGTGCCAGCAGCCAAGTTGGTCGGGGGCCGGACAATGAGCAGTTCTTC.

This clonotype was found many times. The V and J genes are TRBV11-2 and TRBJ2-2; no clear D. Germline V CDR1 and CDR2: SGHAT, FQNNGV. The CDR3 is made up of 14 amino acids. The germline V and J ends were trimmed by 5 bases and 3 bases, with 10 bases remaining between them. The CDR3 DNA follows: TGTGCCAGCAGCCCTGGCGGACACACCGGGGAGCTGTTTTTT. It translates to CASSPGGHTGELFF.

This clonotype was counted only a few times. The V and J genes are TRBV19 and TRBJ2-2; 9 nucleotides match TRBD1. CDR1 is LNHDA, CDR2 SQIVND, per germline (reference sequence). The V gene end was trimmed by 5 bases and the J gene end by 0 bases; junction bases not matched to a gene: 4. There are 16 residues in the CDR3. CDR3: CASSLQGAPNTGELFF. The CDR3 nucleotides are TGTGCCAGTAGTTTACAGGGGGCGCCGAACACCGGGGAGCTGTTTTTT.

Regarding this clonotype: A read error may be the cause here, since a much bigger clone is one base away. This chain connects TRBV7-6 to TRBJ2-7; weak D call: TRBD1 (6 bases). Germline CDR1 is SGHVS and CDR2 is FNYEAQ. V lost 5 bases and J lost 3, with 17 bases in between. This CDR3 has 15 residues. The CDR3 spells CASSITQGPFYEQYF. The CDR3 DNA reads TGTGCCAGCAGCATAACCCAGGGGCCCTTCTACGAGCAGTACTTC. Full variable domain (missing parts from reference TRBV7-6 and TRBJ2-7): GAGVSQSPRYKVTKRGQDVALRCDPISGHVSLYWYRQALGQGPEFLTYFNYEAQQDKSGLPNDRFSAERPEGSISTLTIQRTEQRDSAMYRCASSITQGPFYEQYFGPGTRLTVT.

The chain has TRBV29-1 and TRBJ1-2; no firm D call. CDR1 is SQVTM and CDR2 is ANQGSEA in the germline V gene. This CDR3 is 10 amino acids long. Trimming removed 6 bases at V and 2 bases at J, with 4 bases between. The CDR3: CSVENYGYTF. The CDR3 DNA sequence: TGCAGCGTGGAGAACTATGGCTACACCTTC. The complete variable domain, with remaining parts taken from reference TRBV29-1 and TRBJ1-2, reads SAVISQKPSRDICQRGTSLTIQCQVDSQVTMMFWYRQQPGQSLTLIATANQGSEATYESGFVIDKFPISRPNLTFSTLTVSNMSPEDSSIYLCSVENYGYTFGSGTRLTVV.

Many counts were recorded for this clonotype. The chain carries TRBV6-5 and TRBJ1-1; 7 nucleotides match TRBD1. This CDR3 has 15 residues. Germline V gene lookup returns CDR1 MNHEY and CDR2 SVGAGI. Germline trimming cut 0 bases from V and 4 bases from J; bases unmatched to any gene: 5. This chain's CDR3 is CASSYSGAGGTEAFF. The DNA of the CDR3 is TGTGCCAGCAGTTACTCTGGGGCAGGGGGCACTGAAGCTTTCTTT.